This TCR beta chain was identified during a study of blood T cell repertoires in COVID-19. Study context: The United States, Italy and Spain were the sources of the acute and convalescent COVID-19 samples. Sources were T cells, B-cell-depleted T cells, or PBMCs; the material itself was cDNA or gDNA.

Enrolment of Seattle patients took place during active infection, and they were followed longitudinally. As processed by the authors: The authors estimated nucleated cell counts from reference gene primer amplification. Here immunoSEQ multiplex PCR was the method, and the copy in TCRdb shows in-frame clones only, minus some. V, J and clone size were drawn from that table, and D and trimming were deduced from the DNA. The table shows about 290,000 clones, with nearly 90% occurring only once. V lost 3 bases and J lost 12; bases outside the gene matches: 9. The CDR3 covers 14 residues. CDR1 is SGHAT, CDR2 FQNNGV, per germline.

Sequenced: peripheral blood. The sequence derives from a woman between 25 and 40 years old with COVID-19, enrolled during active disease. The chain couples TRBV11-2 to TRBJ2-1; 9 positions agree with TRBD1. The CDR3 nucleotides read TGTGCCAGCAGCTTTGGGACAGGGCCCGTGGGGCAGTTCTTC. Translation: CASSFGTGPVGQFF.